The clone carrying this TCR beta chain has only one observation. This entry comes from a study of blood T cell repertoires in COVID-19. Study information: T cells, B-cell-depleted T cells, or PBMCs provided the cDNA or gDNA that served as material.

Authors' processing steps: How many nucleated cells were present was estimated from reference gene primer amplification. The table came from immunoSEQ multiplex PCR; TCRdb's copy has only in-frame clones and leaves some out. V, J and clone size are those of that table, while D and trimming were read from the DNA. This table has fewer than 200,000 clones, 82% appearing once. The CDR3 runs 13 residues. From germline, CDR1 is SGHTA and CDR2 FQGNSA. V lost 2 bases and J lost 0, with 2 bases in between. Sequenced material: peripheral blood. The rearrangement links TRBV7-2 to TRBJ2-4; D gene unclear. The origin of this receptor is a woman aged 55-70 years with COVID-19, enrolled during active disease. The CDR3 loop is CASSLLAKNIQYF. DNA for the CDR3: TGTGCCAGCAGCTTACTAGCCAAAAACATTCAGTACTTC.